This T cell receptor (beta chain) was obtained from a study of T-cell reconstitution after alpha-beta-depleted transplantation in children. Unique molecular identifiers were built into the TCRbeta library. TCRdb processed the PCR reads anew with MiXCR; each CDR3 protein has one entry. This sample has more than 550,000 distinct CDR3 sequences, with 10% found just once. The CDR3 runs to 13 residues. Germline CDR1 MDHEN, CDR2 SYDVKM. V lost 10 bases and J 1 base, leaving 13 bases between the germline ends. The genes are TRBV28 and TRBJ1-1; D is ambiguous. The source material was PBMCs from the stem cell graft donor, sampled from the stem cell graft. This sequence was found in a human donor who donated a stem cell graft to a child with acute myeloid leukemia. CDR3 DNA: TGTGCCATGGCAAACGACAAGAACACTGAAGCTTTCTTT. Its translation: CAMANDKNTEAFF.